What follows are 11 T cell receptor beta chains derived from one specimen sequenced in a study of blood T cell repertoires in COVID-19. Generated by immunoSEQ multiplex PCR, the TCRdb table keeps only in-frame clones and is missing some. The table includes 88,000 or so clones, around 79% detected once. The sequenced sample was peripheral blood. The origin of the receptors is a human donor in a cohort sampled during active COVID-19.

The chain employs TRBV19 and TRBJ2-1; the match to TRBD2 covers 12 bases. V lost 4 bases to trimming and J lost 7 bases; unmatched junction nucleotides: 20. The CDR3 is made up of 20 amino acids. Germline-derived CDR1 and CDR2 are LNHDA and SQIVND (reference sequence). The CDR3: CASSSHPGLAGPRRRNEQFF. The CDR3 DNA reads as TGTGCCAGTAGTAGTCACCCGGGACTAGCGGGCCCCCGGCGGCGGAATGAGCAGTTCTTC.

This chain links TRBV20-1 with TRBJ2-1; 11 bases fit TRBD2. The CDR3 is made up of 11 amino acids. CDR1 is DFQATT, CDR2 SNEGSKA, per germline (reference sequence). Germline trimming cut 6 bases from V and 15 bases from J; bases unmatched to any gene: 7. Here the CDR3 DNA reads TGCAGTGCGTTAGCGGGAGGGCCTTGGTTCTTC. Translation: CSALAGGPWFF.

This clone was found once. The rearrangement uses TRBV3-1 (or the pseudogene TRBV3-2) and TRBJ2-7, with TRBD1 matching over 7 bases. V lost 4 bases, J lost 6 bases, and 9 bases stayed unmatched. This CDR3 region has 14 residues. Per germline, CDR1 LGHDT and CDR2 YNNKEL (reference sequence). DNA for the CDR3: TGTGCCAGCAGCCCATATTTGACAGGGACCGAGCAGTACTTC. Its translation: CASSPYLTGTEQYF.

This chain joins TRBV6-2 or TRBV6-3 and TRBJ2-3; D remains ambiguous. With 2 bases removed from V and 1 base from J, the gap between germline ends came to 10 bases. CDR1 and CDR2 from the germline V gene are MNHEY and SVGEGT. This CDR3 has 15 residues. CDR3 amino acids: CASSYVPLRTDTQYF. In nucleotides, the CDR3 is TGTGCCAGCAGTTACGTCCCACTCCGCACAGATACGCAGTATTTT.

This clone was found once. The rearrangement uses TRBV4-3 and TRBJ1-5, with 7 positions matching TRBD1. Germline V gene sequence: CDR1 LGHNA, CDR2 YSLEER. This CDR3 is 14 amino acids long. The V gene end was trimmed by 0 bases and the J gene end by 11 bases; junction bases not matched to a gene: 7. This CDR3 is CASSQDWGRGAQHF. For the CDR3, the DNA is TGCGCCAGCAGCCAAGATTGGGGCAGGGGGGCCCAGCATTTT.

The chain links TRBV19 to TRBJ1-2, with D unclear. Germline V gene lookup returns CDR1 LNHDA and CDR2 SQIVND (reference sequence). V lost 8 bases to trimming and J lost 0 bases, with 10 bases between them. The CDR3 loop spans 13 amino acids. CDR3 sequence: CASEAGANYGYTF. As DNA, the CDR3 is TGTGCCAGTGAGGCCGGGGCTAACTATGGCTACACCTTC.

The chain uses TRBV7-3 and TRBJ2-1; no firm D call. This CDR3 contains 13 residues. Germline assignment: CDR1 SGHTA and CDR2 FQGTGA. The V end was cut by 5 bases, the J end by 5 bases, with 10 bases between. The CDR3 coding sequence is TGTGCCAGCAGCCAGACTTGGGACAATGAGCAGTTCTTC. Translating gives CASSQTWDNEQFF.

The chain carries TRBV5-4 and TRBJ2-3; 9 bases are shared with TRBD1. The CDR3 consists of 13 residues. Germline V gene sequence: CDR1 SGHNT, CDR2 YYREEE (reference sequence). V shed 4 bases and J 9 bases; nucleotides not matched to a gene: 6. In nucleotides, the CDR3 is TGTGCCAGCAGCCAAGAAGGGACAGGGACGCAGTATTTT. Translated: CASSQEGTGTQYF. Combining the CDR3 with reference TRBV5-4 and TRBJ2-3 gives the whole variable domain ETGVTQSPTHLIKTRGQQVTLRCSSQSGHNTVSWYQQALGQGPQFIFQYYREEENGRGNFPPRFSGLQFPNYSSELNVNALELDDSALYLCASSQEGTGTQYFGPGTRLTVL.

This clone was observed many times. The rearrangement joins TRBV20-1 to TRBJ2-7; the match to TRBD2 covers 7 bases. Per germline, CDR1 DFQATT and CDR2 SNEGSKA (reference sequence). This CDR3 comprises 14 residues. V gave up 3 bases and J gave up 1 base; unmatched junction bases: 6. CDR3 amino acids: CSASGREVSYEQYF. The CDR3 DNA sequence: TGCAGTGCTAGTGGCCGGGAGGTATCCTACGAGCAGTACTTC.

The V call is TRBV18, the J call TRBJ1-1; D not certain. CDR1 and CDR2 (germline): KGHSH, LQKENI. V was pared by 0 bases and J by 2 bases, with 7 bases between. There are 14 residues in the CDR3. CDR3 region: CASSPPIANTEAFF. In DNA, the CDR3 is TGTGCCAGCTCACCACCGATAGCAAACACTGAAGCTTTCTTT. The full variable domain, rest sourced from reference TRBV18 and TRBJ1-1, is NAGVMQNPRHLVRRRGQEARLRCSPMKGHSHVYWYRQLPEEGLKFMVYLQKENIIDESGMPKERFSAEFPKEGPSILRIQQVVRGDSAAYFCASSPPIANTEAFFGQGTRLTVV.

The rearrangement links TRBV5-4 to TRBJ2-7, with TRBD2 matching over 9 bases. V lost 0 bases, J lost 6 bases, and 4 bases stayed unmatched. CDR1 is SGHNT, CDR2 YYREEE, per germline (reference sequence). The CDR3 consists of 14 residues. As DNA, the CDR3 is TGTGCCAGCAGCTTGGGGACTAGCGCGCGCGAGCAGTACTTC. Translation: CASSLGTSAREQYF.